This T cell receptor beta chain was sequenced during a study of blood T cell repertoires in COVID-19. For the study at large: COVID-19 samples collected from the United States, Italy and Spain covered acute and convalescent phases. PBMCs, B-cell-depleted T cells, or T cells provided the cDNA or gDNA that made up the material.

Original processing methods: Estimation of nucleated cell counts relied on the amplification of reference gene primers. The protocol was immunoSEQ multiplex PCR, while the TCRdb copy is restricted to in-frame clones and leaves out a portion. V and J calls and clone size are given by that table; D and trimming were obtained from the DNA. The table shows around 58,000 clones, with over 65% occurring only once. V lost 5 bases, J lost 4 bases, and 6 bases stayed unmatched. There are 15 residues in the CDR3. Germline V gene lookup returns CDR1 SGHTA and CDR2 FQGNSA. This chain connects TRBV7-2 to TRBJ2-3; 10 bases fit TRBD2. The sequence was obtained from a human donor in a cohort sampled during active COVID-19. Sample: peripheral blood. CDR3 nucleotide sequence: TGTGCCAGCAGCCCTACTAGCGGGGTCGCAGATACGCAGTATTTT. Translated: CASSPTSGVADTQYF.